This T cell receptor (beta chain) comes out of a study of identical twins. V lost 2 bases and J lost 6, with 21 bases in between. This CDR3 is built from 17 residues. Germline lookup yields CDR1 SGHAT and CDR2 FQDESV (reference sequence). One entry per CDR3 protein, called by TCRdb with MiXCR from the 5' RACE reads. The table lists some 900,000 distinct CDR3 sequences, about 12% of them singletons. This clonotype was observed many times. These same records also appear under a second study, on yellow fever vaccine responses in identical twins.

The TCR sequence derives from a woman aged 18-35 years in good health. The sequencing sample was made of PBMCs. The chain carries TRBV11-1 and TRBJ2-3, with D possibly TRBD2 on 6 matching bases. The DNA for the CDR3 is TGTGCCAGCAGCTTAATGCCGGGGACTCCCAAATCGGATACGCAGTATTTT. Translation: CASSLMPGTPKSDTQYF.